This T cell receptor beta chain was captured by sequencing in a study of tumor-infiltrating lymphocytes in primary liver carcinoma (dated by TCRdb to 2015 to 2018). Study-level background: Roughly five patients with histopathologically diagnosed primary liver carcinoma underwent surgical resection in China between late 2015 and 2016. Across five regions of each liver tumor, along with adjacent normal tissue and blood, the study brought together TCRbeta repertoire sequencing, expression microarrays and whole-exome sequencing. Each sample produced about 3.5 to 8 million productive TCRbeta reads, and read depth showed no significant difference between tissue types. High reproducibility was observed for the technical replicate repertoires, with mean shared-clone rates roughly 0.89 and correlation coefficients above 0.95. TCRbeta repertoire sequencing covered roughly 35 specimens from 5 patients: roughly 25 tumor regions, 5 adjacent noncancerous liver tissues and 5 peripheral blood samples. Of the five patients, three men and two women aged 30 to 69 years, four had hepatocellular carcinoma and one had combined HCC and intrahepatic cholangiocarcinoma. The five patients had tumors staged T1-T3 N0M0, with maximum diameters ranging from about 4.2 to 10 cm.

Blood RNA was extracted from unsorted whole blood using TRIzol reagent, and germline DNA was obtained with the DNeasy Blood & Tissue kit. Patients had chronic HBV infection and were treatment-naive at sampling. Before surgery, four milliliters of peripheral blood were collected into K2EDTA tubes. Starting from approximately 0.5 ug total RNA, TCRbeta-specific cDNA was produced by reverse transcription with a constant-region primer and ProtoScript II reverse transcriptase. Construction of the TCRbeta libraries relied on three nested rounds of multiplex PCR, following a slightly modified ARM-PCR procedure. The first two PCR rounds used multiplex TRBV1-TRBV30 forward primers with a Cbeta reverse primer, each for around 10 cycles. Sample barcodes and Illumina adapters were attached in a final 25-cycle PCR using Deep VentR polymerase. Before sequencing, amplicons of 200-500 bp were gel-purified using a QIAquick gel extraction kit. An Illumina HiSeq 2500 was used to sequence the TCRbeta amplicons with 250-bp paired-end reads. Turning to the authors' computational methods: Trimmomatic v0.33 was used to quality-trim the reads, and FLASH v1.2.11 was used to merge paired reads so that full CDR3 sequences could be recovered. MiGEC v1.2.1b assigned V, D and J germline segments to the rearranged TCRbeta sequences. Clonotype statistics and Shannon-Wiener diversity indices were computed with VDJtools v1.0.0. To cut down on sampling bias, every analysis after diversity analysis relied on just the 250 most abundant clonotypes from each sample. TCRdb reanalyzed the raw reads on its own, using fastp at Q25 for trimming and MiXCR for clone calling, and kept in-frame beta chains. Merged by CDR3 protein, the rows form single entries marked with the most common genes and DNA. In this record, the V and J calls reflect TCRdb's handling and not the investigators' own analysis. The sample profile shows 180,000 or so distinct CDR3 sequences; roughly three fifths of them were found once. 70% to 80% of the sample is held by the ten biggest clonotypes.

As encoded in the germline V gene, CDR1 is MNHEY while CDR2 is SVGAGI. Trimming at the junction amounts to 0 bases on V and 3 bases on J, and the germline ends lie 9 bases apart. The CDR3 measures 15 amino acids from cysteine to phenylalanine. CDR3 DNA is the only sequence kept; it has 45 bases, read in frame from the first base. The study at large found these results: Repertoire overlap was found to be higher between tumor regions (mean around 36%) than between tumor-adjacent (around 17%) or tumor-blood (roughly 15%) pairs, consistent with antigen-driven expansion. Since the samples were bulk and unsorted, there was no way to compare CD4+ and CD8+ T cell repertoires. Because only the TCR beta chain was sequenced and unpaired alpha chains were not captured, true repertoire diversity is likely underestimated. Compared with blood, tumors had a significantly larger share of the repertoire taken up by the top 250 clones (p = 0.039). With just a few patients in the study, the authors point out that the findings should be validated in a larger study.

This clonotype was detected a few times. Its specific antigen is unknown. No base qualities exist here, and no much larger clone lies one base off it. What was sequenced was peripheral blood. The clonotype comes from a man aged 35-49 years with primary liver carcinoma and hepatitis B virus infection. The V and J genes are TRBV6-5 and TRBJ1-5, with a tentative D gene TRBD1 over 6 matching bases. At the DNA level, the sequence is TGTGCCAGCAGTTACTCGAGGGGGATCAATCAGCCCCAGCATTTT. Translated, it reads CASSYSRGINQPQHF.